Following are 23 T cell receptor beta chains from one sample sequenced in a study of T cell responses to AZD1222 COVID-19 vaccine. The method was immunoSEQ multiplex PCR; TCRdb's version includes in-frame clones alone and lacks a portion of them. The sample lists over 100,000 clones, roughly 88% seen once, with over 7.5% in the top ten. The sequences come from peripheral blood, collected on day 0 of AZD1222 vaccination. The receptors were gathered from an adult in good health.

The chain joins TRBV16 to TRBJ1-2, with 12 bases that match TRBD1. The CDR3 covers 19 residues. Germline-derived CDR1 and CDR2 are KGHSY and FQNENV. The ends lost 5 bases at V and 1 base at J; junction bases unmatched: 14. The CDR3, as DNA: TGTGCCAGCAGCTCCCTACTCCGGGACAGGGGGCGCGGTAACTATGGCTACACCTTC. It encodes CASSSLLRDRGRGNYGYTF.

The rearrangement uses TRBV24-1 and TRBJ2-1, with D perhaps being TRBD1 or TRBD2 (5 bases each). The CDR3 is 16 amino acids. CDR1 is KGHDR and CDR2 is SFDVKD in the germline V gene. The V end lost 5 bases, the J end lost 0 bases, and 13 bases lay between the germline ends. The CDR3 sequence is CATSAVGRSSYNEQFF. The CDR3 nucleotides are TGTGCCACCAGTGCCGTGGGACGTAGCTCCTACAATGAGCAGTTCTTC.

As regards this clone: Other nucleotide sequences from this sample produce the same CDR3. CDR3 sequence reads: CASSLSGTGELFF. Written as DNA, the CDR3 is TGCGCCAGCAGCTTGTCGGGCACCGGGGAGCTGTTTTTT. V usage is TRBV5-1 and J usage is TRBJ2-2; D is uncertain. The CDR3 is 13 residues long. The ends were cut back, 1 base at V and 4 bases at J, with 5 bases in the middle. CDR1 is SGHRS and CDR2 is YFSETQ in the germline V gene.

This clone occurred a few times. This rearrangement joins TRBV28 to TRBJ1-2, with D possibly being TRBD1 (6 bases). The germline V gene has CDR1 MDHEN and CDR2 SYDVKM. Trimming stripped 4 bases from V and 5 bases from J, with 20 bases between. The CDR3 is made up of 16 amino acids. The CDR3 DNA is TGTGCCAGCAGTTCCCCCGGTGTGGACAGTTATTATGGCTACACCTTC. The encoded protein is CASSSPGVDSYYGYTF.

The gene calls are TRBV6-2 or TRBV6-3 and TRBJ2-7; D gene unclear. CDR1 and CDR2 from the germline V gene are MNHEY and SVGEGT. V was clipped by 2 bases and J by 0 bases, with 8 bases between them. There are 14 residues in the CDR3. CDR3 DNA sequence: TGTGCCAGCAGTTACCAAGTTAGCTCCTACGAGCAGTACTTC. This codes for CASSYQVSSYEQYF.

This rearrangement joins TRBV2 to TRBJ1-5; possible D gene TRBD1, 5 bases. The CDR3 extends over 14 amino acids. Germline V lookup: CDR1 SNHLY, CDR2 FYNNEI. With 1 base removed from V and 2 bases from J, the gap between germline ends came to 6 bases. This CDR3 reads CASSEGGGNQPQHF. The CDR3 DNA is TGTGCCAGCAGTGAAGGGGGCGGCAATCAGCCCCAGCATTTT. Supplemented by reference TRBV2 and TRBJ1-5, the full variable domain reads EPEVTQTPSHQVTQMGQEVILRCVPISNHLYFYWYRQILGQKVEFLVSFYNNEISEKSEIFDDQFSVERPDGSNFTLKIRSTKLEDSAMYFCASSEGGGNQPQHFGDGTRLSIL.

The J gene is TRBJ2-7, the V gene TRBV7-8; 12 bases match TRBD2. V lost 5 bases to trimming and J lost 0 bases; unmatched junction nucleotides: 8. The germline CDR1 and CDR2 sequences are SGHVS and FQNEAQ. The CDR3 is 17 amino acids. The CDR3 DNA is TGTGCCAGCAGCAACGGACTAGCGGGAACTTTCTCCTACGAGCAGTACTTC. Residues: CASSNGLAGTFSYEQYF.

The chain couples TRBV28 to TRBJ1-2; D perhaps matches TRBD1 (6 bases). Germline CDR1 MDHEN, CDR2 SYDVKM. Trimming pared 3 bases from V and 2 bases from J, leaving 19 bases between. The CDR3 has 17 amino acids. CDR3 DNA: TGTGCCAGCAGTTTGGCCGGTGCGGGGGCAGGCAACTATGGCTACACCTTC. This codes for CASSLAGAGAGNYGYTF.

This chain connects TRBV28 to TRBJ2-5; 9 bases fit TRBD1. J lost 5 bases, V lost 2 bases, and 12 bases had no gene match. Germline V gene lookup returns CDR1 MDHEN and CDR2 SYDVKM. The CDR3 sequence is 17 residues long. The DNA of the CDR3 is TGTGCCAGCAGTTTAATCTCTCCGGGACAGGGAAGGGAGACCCAGTACTTC. Its protein product is CASSLISPGQGRETQYF.

This clone was seen a handful of times. The chain is built from TRBV3-1 (or the pseudogene TRBV3-2) and TRBJ1-2; the match to TRBD1 covers 8 bases. Germline assignment: CDR1 LGHDT and CDR2 YNNKEL (reference sequence). The trim removed 4 bases at V and 3 bases at J, leaving 10 bases unmatched. The CDR3 is 16 residues long. For the CDR3, the DNA is TGTGCCAGCAGCCGATCTGACAGGGGTGGTCACTATGGCTACACCTTC. It specifies CASSRSDRGGHYGYTF.

The genes are TRBV10-3 and TRBJ2-3; 7 positions agree with TRBD1. The CDR3 runs to 14 residues. The junction had 9 bases not matched to a gene; V was cut back by 11 bases and J by 1 base. Per the germline V gene, CDR1 is ENHRY and CDR2 is SYGVKD. CDR3 coding DNA: TGTGCCGTCGGGAAGGGGGCCCGCACAGATACGCAGTATTTT. It codes for CAVGKGARTDTQYF.

This chain joins TRBV7-9 and TRBJ2-1; D might be TRBD1 or TRBD2, each matching 5 bases. The CDR3 length is 14 residues. Germline V gene data show CDR1 as SEHNR and CDR2 as FQNEAQ (reference sequence). Between the trimmed V and J ends, which lost 8 bases and 8 bases, there was a span of 19 bases. In DNA form, the CDR3 reads TGTGCCAGCGGGATAGGGACGATTTACGATGAGCAGTTCTTC. Translation gives CASGIGTIYDEQFF.

The chain combines TRBV6-5 with TRBJ2-7; either TRBD1 or TRBD2 may supply D (6 bases each). The CDR3 sequence is 15 residues long. Between the trimmed V and J ends, which lost 2 bases and 6 bases, there was a span of 17 bases. The germline V gene encodes CDR1 MNHEY and CDR2 SVGAGI. DNA for the CDR3: TGTGCCAGCAGTTACCGCCGGGGGCTTAAGGGCGAGCAGTACTTC. Residues: CASSYRRGLKGEQYF.

The CDR3 region is CSISAGGLHEQYF. CDR3 DNA sequence: TGCAGCATCTCGGCTGGGGGGCTACACGAGCAGTACTTC. The J gene is TRBJ2-7, the V gene TRBV29-1; D possibly uses TRBD1 or TRBD2 (6 bases each). Between the trimmed V and J ends, which lost 8 bases and 5 bases, there was a span of 19 bases. Germline V gives CDR1 SQVTM, CDR2 ANQGSEA. CDR3 length: 13 residues.

The chain joins TRBV15 to TRBJ2-7; D gene uncertain. The CDR3 has 15 residues. Germline assignment: CDR1 LNHNV and CDR2 YYDKDF (reference sequence). V lost 0 bases to trimming and J lost 3 bases, with 12 bases between them. CDR3 DNA sequence: TGTGCCACCAGCAGAGATGCAGGACCCAACTACGAGCAGTACTTC. Protein product: CATSRDAGPNYEQYF.

The V and J genes are TRBV7-9 and TRBJ2-1, with D unclear. Germline loops: CDR1 SEHNR, CDR2 FQNEAQ (reference sequence). With 8 bases removed from V and 2 bases from J, the gap between germline ends came to 7 bases. The CDR3 is 12 amino acids. The CDR3 region has the DNA TGTGCCAGCCATACTACCTACAATGAGCAGTTCTTC. This sequence encodes CASHTTYNEQFF.

The J gene is TRBJ2-3, the V gene TRBV7-2; possibly TRBD2 for D (7 bases). The CDR3 loop spans 16 amino acids. The V gene's germline CDR1 is SGHTA and CDR2 FQGNSA. Trimming took off 2 bases at V and 5 bases at J, with 17 bases between the two ends. The CDR3 loop reads CASSLTSVGGEDTQYF. CDR3 DNA: TGTGCCAGCAGCTTAACTAGCGTAGGGGGGGAAGATACGCAGTATTTT.

This chain links TRBV19 with TRBJ1-1; 8 bases align to TRBD1. CDR1 and CDR2 from the germline V gene are LNHDA and SQIVND (reference sequence). The CDR3 is 14 residues long. V trimming: 7 bases; J trimming: 4 bases; junction bases outside the gene matches: 8. The CDR3, as DNA: TGTGCCAGTAAAGGGACAGGAGCAATCACTGAAGCTTTCTTT. Protein sequence: CASKGTGAITEAFF.

The chain has TRBV25-1 and TRBJ1-2, with a possible D match to TRBD1 (5 bases). The CDR3 has 14 amino acids. Deletions cut 4 bases from V and 4 bases from J, with 13 bases between. Germline lookup yields CDR1 MGHDK and CDR2 SYGVNS. The CDR3 nucleotides read TGTGCCAGCAGTGGTCAGGGAACGAGCTATGGCTACACCTTC. Translated, it gives CASSGQGTSYGYTF.

A note on this clone: Other DNA sequences within the sample encode an identical CDR3. The chain is built from TRBV28 and TRBJ1-5; D is unresolved. There are 14 residues in the CDR3. The germline CDR1 and CDR2 sequences are MDHEN and SYDVKM. The V gene lost 2 bases and the J gene lost 3 bases, with 8 bases spanning the gap. CDR3 in DNA: TGTGCCAGCAGTTTAAGGCAGCTCAATCAGCCCCAGCATTTT. Encoded protein: CASSLRQLNQPQHF. The entire variable domain, with the rest obtained from reference TRBV28 and TRBJ1-5, is as follows: DVKVTQSSRYLVKRTGEKVFLECVQDMDHENMFWYRQDPGLGLRLIYFSYDVKMKEKGDIPEGYSVSREKKERFSLILESASTNQTSMYLCASSLRQLNQPQHFGDGTRLSIL.

The chain couples TRBV19 to TRBJ2-7; D tentatively reads TRBD1 or TRBD2 (5 bases each). CDR3 length: 14 residues. Deletions cut 3 bases from V and 1 base from J, with 10 bases between. CDR1 is LNHDA and CDR2 is SQIVND in the germline V gene (reference sequence). The CDR3 sequence: CASSMRDGSYEQYF. Here the CDR3 DNA reads TGTGCCAGTAGTATGAGGGACGGTTCCTACGAGCAGTACTTC.

The gene calls are TRBV7-9 and TRBJ1-6; TRBD1 might be the D (5 bases). This CDR3 is built from 15 residues. Trimming shortened V by 5 bases and J by 4 bases, and 12 bases separated the two germline ends. From germline, CDR1 is SEHNR and CDR2 FQNEAQ (reference sequence). In DNA, the CDR3 is TGTGCCAGCAGCCAAAATGGGGCTTATAATTCACCCCTCCACTTT. Amino acids: CASSQNGAYNSPLHF.

The rearrangement joins TRBV19 to TRBJ1-6, with no clear D. V was shortened by 5 bases and J by 7 bases, with 12 bases between the two germline ends. Per the germline V gene, CDR1 is LNHDA and CDR2 is SQIVND (reference sequence). CDR3 length equals 14 residues. CDR3 amino acids: CASSFSGRNSPLHF. As DNA, the CDR3 is TGTGCCAGTAGTTTCAGTGGGAGGAATTCACCCCTCCACTTT.